This T cell receptor beta chain was recorded in a study of shared clonotypes between healthy human individuals. The overall study: Each donor's CD4 naive and CD4 memory cells filled three plates apiece, CD8 naive two, and CD8 memory one. Study-level findings and limits: Only blood was sampled, and tissue TCR repertoires likely differ from blood ones.

This clone occurred once. Its antigen remains unidentified. The CDR3 loop spans 13 amino acids. Between the trimmed V and J ends, which lost 4 bases and 7 bases, there was a span of 11 bases. Germline values: CDR1 MRHNA, CDR2 SNTAGT. Assay used: immunoSEQ multiplex PCR; TCRdb lists only in-frame clones, some missing. The sample records around 1,000,000 clones, approximately 80% being singletons. Memory CD4+ cells were the fraction left after CD45RA+ naive selection. Sequencing was done on a sample of memory CD4+ T cells from PBMCs. Documented subset: CD45RA-negative fraction. The receptor's source is a man younger than 30 in good health. Some clones in this sample may be carry-over from other donors' samples. The V and J genes are TRBV6-4 and TRBJ2-1; the D is unclear. The CDR3 DNA is TGTGCCAGCAGTGTCTTACTTGGGAATGAGCAGTTCTTC. Translation: CASSVLLGNEQFF.